This T cell receptor (beta chain) is drawn from a study of human T cells and chemical hapten exposure. For the study at large: Per-sample TCR yields varied mainly from small pooled library volume differences.

The study, taken as a whole, reports: Sensitization with DPC brought no change to TCRs above 1 in 1000 in frequency.

Sample time point: patch test 3, about 24 weeks after DPC sensitization. Treatment noted: therapeutic diphenylcyclopropenone sensitization with weekly scalp DPC. For this clonotype: Its specificity is unknown.

Authors' methods: Per sample, the median was about 88,000 TCRs, with values from 23,224 to 690,600. Each CDR3 protein gets one entry after TCRdb re-called the RACE reads with MiXCR. In this record, the V and J calls reflect TCRdb's handling and not the investigators' own analysis. The table includes 95,000 to 150,000 distinct CDR3 sequences, roughly 10% detected once. Germline-derived CDR1 and CDR2 are ENHRY and SYGVKD. This CDR3 region has 14 residues. V was pared by 2 bases and J by 4 bases, with 4 bases of the junction left unmatched. The sample here was whole blood, taken in connection with sensitization to the hapten diphenylcyclopropenone (DPC). This TCR derives from a woman in her forties or fifties with alopecia areata. Some clones in this sample may be carry-over from other donors' samples. This rearrangement joins TRBV10-3 to TRBJ2-7; 8 nucleotides match TRBD2. The CDR3 protein is CAISEREGGYEQYF. In DNA, the CDR3 is TGTGCCATCAGTGAGCGGGAGGGGGGTTACGAGCAGTACTTC.